This entry lists 16 T cell receptor beta chains sequenced from one sample in a study of blood T cell repertoires in COVID-19. Clones were read by immunoSEQ multiplex PCR, and TCRdb kept only the in-frame ones, dropping some. The sample includes around 33,000 clones, about 78% of them seen just once. The sample comprised peripheral blood. The receptors were sampled from a man older than 75 with acute or convalescent COVID-19.

The chain recombines TRBV6-1 with TRBJ2-1; TRBD2 matches 10 bases. CDR3 length equals 15 residues. Losses at the gene ends were 6 bases for V and 9 bases for J; bases not matched to a gene: 11. Germline V gene sequence: CDR1 MNHNS, CDR2 SASEGT. CDR3: CASSYSGGLGSEQFF. In nucleotides, the CDR3 is TGTGCCAGCAGCTATAGCGGGGGGCTCGGCAGTGAGCAGTTCTTC.

This clone was counted a few times. The V and J genes are TRBV12-3 or TRBV12-4 and TRBJ2-2; possibly TRBD1 for D (6 bases). V gave up 10 bases and J gave up 4 bases, with 13 bases separating them. The CDR3 extends over 13 amino acids. CDR3: CATQGMGTGELFF. Written as DNA, the CDR3 is TGTGCCACGCAGGGGATGGGCACCGGGGAGCTGTTTTTT.

The chain combines TRBV7-2 with TRBJ2-3, with 8 bases aligning to TRBD2. From germline, CDR1 is SGHTA and CDR2 FQGNSA. The CDR3 contains 14 residues. Unmatched junction bases numbered 3, after V lost 3 bases and J lost 4 bases. The CDR3 sequence: CASSFGLAPDTQYF. The DNA of the CDR3 is TGTGCCAGCAGCTTTGGACTAGCCCCAGATACGCAGTATTTT. The variable domain in full, with the rest retrieved from reference TRBV7-2 and TRBJ2-3, is GAGVSQSPSNKVTEKGKDVELRCDPISGHTALYWYRQSLGQGLEFLIYFQGNSAPDKSGLPSDRFSAERTGGSVSTLTIQRTQQEDSAVYLCASSFGLAPDTQYFGPGTRLTVL.

This clone was counted a few times. The chain is built from TRBV3-1 (or the pseudogene TRBV3-2) and TRBJ1-3; D might be TRBD1 (5 bases). The germline CDR1 and CDR2 sequences are LGHDT and YNNKEL (reference sequence). This CDR3 comprises 17 residues. Trimming shortened V by 4 bases and J by 0 bases, and 16 bases separated the two germline ends. The CDR3 reads CASSPQWAGRSGNTIYF. DNA for the CDR3: TGTGCCAGCAGCCCCCAATGGGCAGGGCGCTCTGGAAACACCATATATTTT.

The V call is TRBV6-1, the J call TRBJ1-5; tentative D call: TRBD1 (5 bases). CDR1 and CDR2 from the germline V gene are MNHNS and SASEGT. The V gene lost 3 bases and the J gene lost 11 bases, with 20 bases spanning the gap. The CDR3 runs to 15 residues. CDR3 sequence (DNA): TGTGCCAGCAGTGATCCAGAAATGGGGCGATGGGCCCAGCATTTT. It specifies CASSDPEMGRWAQHF.

This clone has only a few counts. J is TRBJ2-2 and V is TRBV5-6; a possible D gene is TRBD2 (6 bases). The CDR3 covers 14 residues. Trimming left V 1 base short and J 6 bases short, with 10 bases between. CDR1 is SGHDT, CDR2 YYEEEE, per germline. As DNA, the CDR3 is TGTGCCAGCAGCTTGACGGGGGTTCCCGGGGAGCTGTTTTTT. Protein product: CASSLTGVPGELFF. The full variable domain, completed using reference TRBV5-6 and TRBJ2-2, is DAGVTQSPTHLIKTRGQQVTLRCSPKSGHDTVSWYQQALGQGPQFIFQYYEEEERQRGNFPDRFSGHQFPNYSSELNVNALLLGDSALYLCASSLTGVPGELFFGEGSRLTVL.

The V call is TRBV3-1 (or the pseudogene TRBV3-2), the J call TRBJ2-2; TRBD1 agrees at 9 bases. J was trimmed by 6 bases and V by 10 bases; bases with no gene match: 12. The CDR3 has 15 residues. Germline assignment: CDR1 LGHDT and CDR2 YNNKEL (reference sequence). The CDR3 loop reads CATGETGGFAGELFF. The CDR3 DNA sequence: TGTGCCACTGGGGAGACAGGGGGTTTCGCCGGGGAGCTGTTTTTT.

The V gene is TRBV7-8, the J gene TRBJ2-7; D is undetermined. This CDR3 is 11 amino acids long. Trimming cost V 2 bases and J 7 bases, with 6 bases left between them. CDR1 is SGHVS and CDR2 is FQNEAQ in the germline V gene. For the CDR3, the DNA is TGTGCCAGCAGCTTATACCGGGAGCAGTACTTC. It codes for CASSLYREQYF.

The rearrangement uses TRBV6-6 and TRBJ2-3; 10 nucleotides agree with TRBD1. Germline values: CDR1 MNHNY, CDR2 SVGAGI (reference sequence). This CDR3 is 16 amino acids long. V shed 6 bases, J shed 4 bases, and the junction held 10 bases outside the gene matches. The CDR3 sequence is CASSAGQGVVADTQYF. The CDR3 nucleotides read TGTGCCAGCAGCGCAGGACAGGGGGTAGTAGCAGATACGCAGTATTTT.

This chain connects TRBV7-2 to TRBJ2-5; a possible D gene is TRBD1 (5 bases). In germline, CDR1 is SGHTA, CDR2 FQGNSA. The V and J ends lost 4 bases and 1 base respectively, with 19 bases between them. The CDR3 spans 17 residues. CDR3 coding DNA: TGTGCCAGCAGCTCATTTAGGGGAATACTGCGCCAAGAGACCCAGTACTTC. Its translation: CASSSFRGILRQETQYF.

The rearrangement links TRBV9 to TRBJ2-1, with 8 bases identical to TRBD2. Germline assignment: CDR1 SGDLS and CDR2 YYNGEE. CDR3 length: 16 residues. V shed 1 base and J 9 bases; nucleotides not matched to a gene: 12. In nucleotides, the CDR3 is TGTGCCAGCAGCGTATCCGGGACTAGTACTGGAAGTGAGCAGTTCTTC. As protein: CASSVSGTSTGSEQFF.

The chain couples TRBV25-1 to TRBJ1-2, with TRBD1 matching 9 bases. The junction had 8 bases not matched to a gene; V was cut back by 5 bases and J by 10 bases. The CDR3 spans 13 residues. Germline V lookup: CDR1 MGHDK, CDR2 SYGVNS. The CDR3 DNA follows: TGTGCCAGCAGTTTCCGGGACAGGGCGGTCTACACCTTC. Protein sequence: CASSFRDRAVYTF.

The chain couples TRBV5-6 to TRBJ2-1; 10 bases map to TRBD2. J lost 2 bases, V lost 0 bases, and 8 bases had no gene match. Per germline, CDR1 SGHDT and CDR2 YYEEEE. CDR3 length: 18 residues. CDR3 nucleotide sequence: TGTGCCAGCAGCTTGGGGCTAGCGGGGGCCTCAACCTACAATGAGCAGTTCTTC. Its protein product is CASSLGLAGASTYNEQFF.

The V call is TRBV7-2, the J call TRBJ2-1; TRBD2 matches 7 bases. CDR1 is SGHTA and CDR2 is FQGNSA in the germline V gene. V trimming: 2 bases; J trimming: 3 bases; junction bases outside the gene matches: 4. CDR3 size: 15 residues. The CDR3 protein is CASSLLGGIYNEQFF. The CDR3 nucleotides are TGTGCCAGCAGCTTACTCGGGGGGATCTACAATGAGCAGTTCTTC. The full variable domain, with the rest looked up from reference TRBV7-2 and TRBJ2-1, is GAGVSQSPSNKVTEKGKDVELRCDPISGHTALYWYRQSLGQGLEFLIYFQGNSAPDKSGLPSDRFSAERTGGSVSTLTIQRTQQEDSAVYLCASSLLGGIYNEQFFGPGTRLTVL.

This chain links TRBV5-1 with TRBJ1-6; no definite D call. The germline V gene has CDR1 SGHRS and CDR2 YFSETQ. The CDR3 has 16 residues. The ends were cut back, 2 bases at V and 9 bases at J, with 18 bases in the middle. This CDR3 is CASSLGFGERGSPLHF. In nucleotides, the CDR3 is TGCGCCAGCAGCTTAGGTTTTGGAGAACGCGGTTCACCCCTCCACTTT.

The chain carries TRBV3-1 (or the pseudogene TRBV3-2) and TRBJ2-3; no reliable D call. Trimming removed 0 bases at V and 6 bases at J, with 13 bases between. The germline V gene has CDR1 LGHDT and CDR2 YNNKEL (reference sequence). The CDR3 totals 15 residues. CDR3 nucleotides: TGTGCCAGCAGCCAAGAGGCCCCCGGAGTGGATACGCAGTATTTT. Translating gives CASSQEAPGVDTQYF.